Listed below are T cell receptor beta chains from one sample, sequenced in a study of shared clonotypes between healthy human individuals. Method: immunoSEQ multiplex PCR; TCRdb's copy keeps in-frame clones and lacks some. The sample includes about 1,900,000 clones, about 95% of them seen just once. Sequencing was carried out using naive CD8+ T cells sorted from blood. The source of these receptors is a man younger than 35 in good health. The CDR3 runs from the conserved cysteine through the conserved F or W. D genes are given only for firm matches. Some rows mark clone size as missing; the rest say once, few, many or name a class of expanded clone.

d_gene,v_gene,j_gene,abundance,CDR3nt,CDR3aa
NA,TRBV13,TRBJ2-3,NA,TGTGCCAGCAGCCTCGGCCGGAGCACAGATACGCAGTATTTT,CASSLGRSTDTQYF
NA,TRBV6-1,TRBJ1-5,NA,TGTGCCAGCAGTGTTCAGCCCCAGCATTTT,CASSVQPQHF
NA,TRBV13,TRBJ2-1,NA,TGTGCCAGCAGCTTACGAGTTGGGTACAATGAGCAGTTCTTC,CASSLRVGYNEQFF
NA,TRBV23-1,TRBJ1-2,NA,TGCGCCAGCAGTCAATTCCCAGCTCCCACCTTCTATGGCTACACCTTC,CASSQFPAPTFYGYTF
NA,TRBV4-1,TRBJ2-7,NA,TGCGCCAGCAGCCAAGGAGGCCACTACGAGCAGTACTTC,CASSQGGHYEQYF
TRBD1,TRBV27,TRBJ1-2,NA,TGTGCCAGCAGTTTATCAGGGACAGCCAACTATGGCTACACCTTC,CASSLSGTANYGYTF
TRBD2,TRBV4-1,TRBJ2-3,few,TGCGCCAGCAGCCAAGGCCCTAGCGGGTACACAGATACGCAGTATTTT,CASSQGPSGYTDTQYF
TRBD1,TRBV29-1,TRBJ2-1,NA,TGCAGCGTTGATACGCGGTGGGGGACAGTGGACAATGAGCAGTTCTTC,CSVDTRWGTVDNEQFF
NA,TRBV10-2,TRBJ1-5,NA,TGCGCCAGTAGGGAACAGAGCAATCAGCCCCAGCATTTT,CASREQSNQPQHF
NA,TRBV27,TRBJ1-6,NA,TGTGCCAGCACCAGTTCGTCTGGGGGTTTTCATTCACCCCTCCACTTT,CASTSSSGGFHSPLHF
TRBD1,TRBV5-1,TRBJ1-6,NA,TGCGCCAGCAGCACTGACGGGACAGATAATTCACCCCTCCACTTT,CASSTDGTDNSPLHF
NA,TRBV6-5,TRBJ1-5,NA,TGTGCCAGCAGTATTCATAGCAATCAGCCCCAGCATTTT,CASSIHSNQPQHF
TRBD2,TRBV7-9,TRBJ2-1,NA,TGTGCCAGCAGCTTAAGGCTAGCGGGGAGCTCCTACAATGAGCAGTTCTTC,CASSLRLAGSSYNEQFF
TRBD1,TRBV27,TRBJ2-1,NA,TGTGCCAGCAGTTACACCGGGACAGCTAATGAGCAGTTCTTC,CASSYTGTANEQFF
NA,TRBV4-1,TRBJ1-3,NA,TGCGCCAGCAGCCAAGAAGGAACAGGCAGCTCTGGAAACACCATATATTTT,CASSQEGTGSSGNTIYF
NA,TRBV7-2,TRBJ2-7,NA,TGTGCCAGCAGCTTAGGCCGGTTCTACGAGCAGTACTTC,CASSLGRFYEQYF
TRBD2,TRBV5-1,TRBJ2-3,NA,TGCGCCAGCAGTCAATCTAGCGGGGGTTTACCCGATACGCAGTATTTT,CASSQSSGGLPDTQYF
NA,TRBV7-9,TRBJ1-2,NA,TGTGCCAGCAGCGCGACGGGGGGTGGCTATGGCTACACCTTC,CASSATGGGYGYTF
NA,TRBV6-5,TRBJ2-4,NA,TGTGCCAGCAGTTACGATTATGACTTAGCCAAAAACATTCAGTACTTC,CASSYDYDLAKNIQYF
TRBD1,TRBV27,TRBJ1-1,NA,TGTGCCAGCGGGTGGGACAGGGTGGCTGAAGCTTTCTTT,CASGWDRVAEAFF
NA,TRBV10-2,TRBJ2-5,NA,TGCGCCAGCAGTGACCCCCTAGAGACAAAACAAGAGACCCAGTACTTC,CASSDPLETKQETQYF
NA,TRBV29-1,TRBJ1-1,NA,TGCAGCGTTGGCAGGGTAACGAACACTGAAGCTTTCTTT,CSVGRVTNTEAFF
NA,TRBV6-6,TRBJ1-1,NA,TGTGCCAGCAGTGAGAGCCGTGAAGCTTTCTTT,CASSESREAFF
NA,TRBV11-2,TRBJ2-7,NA,TGTGCCAGCAGCCCCCCGGACAGCTACGAGCAGTACTTC,CASSPPDSYEQYF
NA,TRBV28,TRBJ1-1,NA,TGTGCCAGCATTCGGGGGAACACTGAAGCTTTCTTT,CASIRGNTEAFF
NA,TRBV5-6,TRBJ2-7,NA,TGTGCCAGCAGCTCTTTTGGTCACGAGCAGTACTTC,CASSSFGHEQYF
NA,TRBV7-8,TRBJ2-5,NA,TGTGCCAGCAGCTTAGACAGGGAAGAGACCCAGTACTTC,CASSLDREETQYF
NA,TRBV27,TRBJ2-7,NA,TGTGCCAGCAGTTTGGGCGGGACAGCAGTCTACGAGCAGTACTTC,CASSLGGTAVYEQYF
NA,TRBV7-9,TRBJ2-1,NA,TGTGCCAGCAGCTTAGCAGAAAGGCAGGCGGAGCAGTTCTTC,CASSLAERQAEQFF
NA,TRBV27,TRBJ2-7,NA,TGTGCCAGCAGTTTAGGAGGCGTCGGGCGGGACAAGTACTTC,CASSLGGVGRDKYF
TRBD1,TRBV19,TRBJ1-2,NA,TGTGCCAGTAGTATAGGGACAGGTATTAACTATGGCTACACCTTC,CASSIGTGINYGYTF
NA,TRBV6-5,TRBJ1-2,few,TGTGCCAGCAGTTACTCGATCGGGGAGACTAACTATGGCTACACCTTC,CASSYSIGETNYGYTF